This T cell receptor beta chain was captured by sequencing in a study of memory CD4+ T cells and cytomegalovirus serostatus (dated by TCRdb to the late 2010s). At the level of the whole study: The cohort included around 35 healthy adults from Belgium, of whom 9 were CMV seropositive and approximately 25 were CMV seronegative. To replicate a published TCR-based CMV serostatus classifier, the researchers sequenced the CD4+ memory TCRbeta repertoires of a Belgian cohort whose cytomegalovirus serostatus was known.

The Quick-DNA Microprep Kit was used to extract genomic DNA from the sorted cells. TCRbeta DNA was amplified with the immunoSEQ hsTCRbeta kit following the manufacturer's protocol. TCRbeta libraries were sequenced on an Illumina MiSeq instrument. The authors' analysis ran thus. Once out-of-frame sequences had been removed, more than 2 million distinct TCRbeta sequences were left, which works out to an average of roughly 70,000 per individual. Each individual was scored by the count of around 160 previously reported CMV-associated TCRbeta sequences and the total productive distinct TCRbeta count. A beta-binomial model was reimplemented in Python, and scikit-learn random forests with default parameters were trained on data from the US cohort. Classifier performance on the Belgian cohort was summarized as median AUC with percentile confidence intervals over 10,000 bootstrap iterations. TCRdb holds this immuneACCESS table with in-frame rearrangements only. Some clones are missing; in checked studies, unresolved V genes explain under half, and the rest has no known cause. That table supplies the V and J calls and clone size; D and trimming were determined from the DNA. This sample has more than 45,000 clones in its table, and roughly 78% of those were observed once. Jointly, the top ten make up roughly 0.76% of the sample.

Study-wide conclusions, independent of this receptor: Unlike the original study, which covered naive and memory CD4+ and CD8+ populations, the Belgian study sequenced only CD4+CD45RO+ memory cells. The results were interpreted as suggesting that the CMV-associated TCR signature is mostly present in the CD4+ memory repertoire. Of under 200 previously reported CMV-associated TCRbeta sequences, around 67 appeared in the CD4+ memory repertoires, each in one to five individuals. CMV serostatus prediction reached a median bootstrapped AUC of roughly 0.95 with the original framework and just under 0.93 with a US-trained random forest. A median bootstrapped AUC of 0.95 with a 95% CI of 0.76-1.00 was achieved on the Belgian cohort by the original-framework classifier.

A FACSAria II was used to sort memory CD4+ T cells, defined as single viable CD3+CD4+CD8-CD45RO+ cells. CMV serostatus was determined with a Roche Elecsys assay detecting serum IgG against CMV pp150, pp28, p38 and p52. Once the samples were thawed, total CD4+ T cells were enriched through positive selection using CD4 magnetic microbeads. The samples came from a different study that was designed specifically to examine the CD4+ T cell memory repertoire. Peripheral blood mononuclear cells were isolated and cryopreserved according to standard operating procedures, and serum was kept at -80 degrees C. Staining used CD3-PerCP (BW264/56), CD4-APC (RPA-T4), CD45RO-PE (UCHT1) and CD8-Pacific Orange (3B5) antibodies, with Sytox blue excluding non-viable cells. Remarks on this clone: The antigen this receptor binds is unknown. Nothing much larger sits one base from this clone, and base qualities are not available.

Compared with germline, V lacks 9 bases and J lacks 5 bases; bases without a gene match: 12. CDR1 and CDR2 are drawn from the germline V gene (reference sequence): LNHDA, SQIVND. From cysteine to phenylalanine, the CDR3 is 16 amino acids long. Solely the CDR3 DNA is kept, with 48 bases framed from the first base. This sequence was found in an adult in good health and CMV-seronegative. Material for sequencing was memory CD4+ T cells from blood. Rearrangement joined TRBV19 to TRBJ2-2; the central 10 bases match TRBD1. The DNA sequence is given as TGTGCCAGCGTTAATCGACAGGGGGCATCAACCGGGGAGCTGTTTTTT. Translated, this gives CASVNRQGASTGELFF.